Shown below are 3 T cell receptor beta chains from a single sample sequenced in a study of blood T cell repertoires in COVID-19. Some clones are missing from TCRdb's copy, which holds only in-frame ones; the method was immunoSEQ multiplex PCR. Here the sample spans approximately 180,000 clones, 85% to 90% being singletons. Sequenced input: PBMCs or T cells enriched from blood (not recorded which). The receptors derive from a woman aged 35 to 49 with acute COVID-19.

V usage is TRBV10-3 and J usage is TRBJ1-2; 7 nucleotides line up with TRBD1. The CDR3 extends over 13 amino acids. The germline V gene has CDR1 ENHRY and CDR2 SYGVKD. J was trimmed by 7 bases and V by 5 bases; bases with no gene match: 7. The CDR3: CAISREGAGGYTF. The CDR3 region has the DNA TGTGCCATCAGTCGCGAGGGGGCCGGTGGCTACACCTTC.

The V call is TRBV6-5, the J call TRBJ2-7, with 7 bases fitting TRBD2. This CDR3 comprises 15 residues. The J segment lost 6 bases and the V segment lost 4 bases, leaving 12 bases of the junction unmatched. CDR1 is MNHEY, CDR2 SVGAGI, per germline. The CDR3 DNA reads TGTGCCAGCAGTTCAAGACTAGCCCTCAAGAGCGAGCAGTACTTC. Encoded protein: CASSSRLALKSEQYF.

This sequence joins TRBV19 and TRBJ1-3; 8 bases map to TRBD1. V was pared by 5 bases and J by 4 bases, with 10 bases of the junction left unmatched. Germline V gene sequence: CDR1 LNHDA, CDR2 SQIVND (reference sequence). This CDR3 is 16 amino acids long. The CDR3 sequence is CASSEYPTGAGNTIYF. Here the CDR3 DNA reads TGTGCCAGTAGTGAATACCCGACAGGGGCCGGAAACACCATATATTTT.